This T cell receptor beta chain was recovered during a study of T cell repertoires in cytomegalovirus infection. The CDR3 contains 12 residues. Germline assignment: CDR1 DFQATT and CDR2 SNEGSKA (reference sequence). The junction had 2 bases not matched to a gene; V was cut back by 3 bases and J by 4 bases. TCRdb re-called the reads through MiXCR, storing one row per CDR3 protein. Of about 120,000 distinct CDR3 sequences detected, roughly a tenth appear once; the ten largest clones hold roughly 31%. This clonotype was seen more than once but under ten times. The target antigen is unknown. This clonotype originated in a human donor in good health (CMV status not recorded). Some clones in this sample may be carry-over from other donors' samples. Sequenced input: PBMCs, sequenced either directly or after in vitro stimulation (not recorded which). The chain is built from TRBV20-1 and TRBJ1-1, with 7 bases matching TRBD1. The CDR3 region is CSARRQGTEAFF. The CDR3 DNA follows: TGCAGTGCTAGGCGACAGGGCACTGAAGCTTTCTTT.